The present TCR beta chain was sequenced within a study of beta chain features in type 1 diabetes. Per germline, CDR1 SNHLY and CDR2 FYNNEI. The CDR3 is 13 residues long. Trimming cost V 6 bases and J 2 bases, with 10 bases left between them. About this clone: What it binds is not known. The same CDR3 also results from other DNA sequences found in this sample.

Study outcomes and limitations: Compared with healthy donors, patients appeared to share more similar naive, central memory and regulatory TCRB repertoires. In all four CD4+ subsets, TCRB CDR3 length was significantly, moderately reduced in type 1 diabetes.

Blood was drawn once from each donor into heparinised tubes. The draws averaged about 0.12 L. The entirety of the isolated RNA underwent reverse transcription, so expressed TCRB transcripts were sequenced. Measured with immunoSEQ multiplex PCR; TCRdb has only the in-frame clones, and not every one. Of over 120,000 clones in the sample, around 13% were seen once. The sequence came from a man aged 18 to 30 with type 1 diabetes. The V call is TRBV2, the J call TRBJ1-2; a weak D match, TRBD1 (6 bases). What was sequenced was central memory CD4+ T cells from blood. The CDR3: CASRIQGNYGYTF. CDR3 nucleotides: TGTGCCAGCAGGATACAGGGAAACTATGGCTACACCTTC.